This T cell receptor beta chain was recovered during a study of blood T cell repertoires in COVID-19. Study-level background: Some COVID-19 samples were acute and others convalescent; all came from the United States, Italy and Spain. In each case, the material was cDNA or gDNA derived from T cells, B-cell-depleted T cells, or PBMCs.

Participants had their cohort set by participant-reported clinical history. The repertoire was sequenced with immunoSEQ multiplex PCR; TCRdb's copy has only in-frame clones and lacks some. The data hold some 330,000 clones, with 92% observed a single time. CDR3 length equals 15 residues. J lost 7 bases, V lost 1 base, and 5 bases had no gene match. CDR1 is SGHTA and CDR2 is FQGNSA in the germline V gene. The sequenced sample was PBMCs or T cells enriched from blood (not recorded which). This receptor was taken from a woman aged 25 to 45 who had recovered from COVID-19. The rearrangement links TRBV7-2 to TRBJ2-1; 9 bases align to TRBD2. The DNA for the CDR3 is TGTGCCAGCAGCTTAGTAGCGGGGGAGGGGAATGAGCAGTTCTTC. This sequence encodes CASSLVAGEGNEQFF.